The 21 T cell receptor beta chains below were found in one sample sequenced in a study of blood T cell repertoires in COVID-19. Profiled with immunoSEQ multiplex PCR; TCRdb holds only in-frame clones, not every one. The sample has a few hundred thousand clones; more than 65% are singletons. The sample comprised peripheral blood. The source is a woman under 30 with acute or convalescent COVID-19.

The chain links TRBV7-2 to TRBJ2-1; D may be TRBD1 (5 bases). The V end was cut by 5 bases, the J end by 3 bases, with 14 bases between. The CDR3 extends over 15 amino acids. The V gene's germline CDR1 is SGHTA and CDR2 FQGNSA. The CDR3 loop reads CASSQNWGFYNEQFF. The CDR3 bases are TGTGCCAGCAGCCAAAACTGGGGCTTCTACAATGAGCAGTTCTTC.

This chain uses TRBV6-5 with TRBJ2-3, with 12 bases identical to TRBD2. The V gene's germline CDR1 is MNHEY and CDR2 SVGAGI. This CDR3 has 15 amino acids. The V gene end was trimmed by 6 bases and the J gene end by 6 bases; junction bases not matched to a gene: 7. The CDR3 here is CASSETSGSFDTQYF. The CDR3 DNA is TGTGCCAGCAGCGAGACTAGCGGGAGTTTTGATACGCAGTATTTT.

This chain uses TRBV18 with TRBJ2-5; D not resolved. Germline-derived CDR1 and CDR2 are KGHSH and LQKENI. V lost 3 bases to trimming and J lost 2 bases, with 7 bases between them. This CDR3 has 13 amino acids. CDR3 in amino acids: CASSPLLQETQYF. The CDR3 DNA follows: TGTGCCAGCTCACCGCTTCTACAAGAGACCCAGTACTTC.

The J gene is TRBJ2-7, the V gene TRBV6-4; possible D gene TRBD2, 6 bases. The germline V and J ends were trimmed by 6 bases and 4 bases, with 19 bases remaining between them. The CDR3 is 15 amino acids. Germline CDR1 reads MRHNA; CDR2 reads SNTAGT. The DNA for the CDR3 is TGTGCCAGCAGCCGGCCCCGTGGCGGGAATTACGAGCAGTACTTC. Translated, it gives CASSRPRGGNYEQYF.

The chain uses TRBV19 and TRBJ1-4, with D tentatively TRBD1 (6 bases). This CDR3 is built from 12 residues. V was clipped by 5 bases and J by 9 bases, with 10 bases between them. The V gene's germline CDR1 is LNHDA and CDR2 SQIVND (reference sequence). CDR3 nucleotide sequence: TGTGCCAGTAGTTACACAGGGAAAAAACTGTTTTTT. This translates into CASSYTGKKLFF.

This chain connects TRBV14 to TRBJ2-1; possibly TRBD2 for D (5 bases). Trimming pared 9 bases from V and 2 bases from J, leaving 14 bases between. The germline V gene has CDR1 SGHDN and CDR2 FVKESK. The CDR3 is made up of 14 amino acids. CDR3 region: CASQRGSAYNEQFF. The DNA for the CDR3 is TGTGCCAGTCAGAGAGGGTCGGCCTACAATGAGCAGTTCTTC. Filled out from reference TRBV14 and TRBJ2-1, the complete variable domain reads EAGVTQFPSHSVIEKGQTVTLRCDPISGHDNLYWYRRVMGKEIKFLLHFVKESKQDESGMPNNRFLAERTGGTYSTLKVQPAELEDSGVYFCASQRGSAYNEQFFGPGTRLTVL.

The rearrangement joins TRBV6-5 to TRBJ1-2; 8 nucleotides line up with TRBD1. The junction had 5 bases not matched to a gene; V was cut back by 4 bases and J by 7 bases. CDR1 MNHEY and CDR2 SVGAGI come from the germline V gene. The CDR3 is 13 amino acids. The CDR3 DNA reads as TGTGCCAGCAGTTTAAGAACAGGGGGTGGCTACACCTTC. Protein product: CASSLRTGGGYTF.

The chain is built from TRBV19 and TRBJ1-5, with D unclear. The V end lost 0 bases, the J end lost 1 base, and 7 bases lay between the germline ends. The CDR3 sequence is 15 residues long. Germline lookup yields CDR1 LNHDA and CDR2 SQIVND (reference sequence). CDR3 sequence (DNA): TGTGCCAGTAGTATAGACCGGTGGAGCAATCAGCCCCAGCATTTT. Its protein product is CASSIDRWSNQPQHF.

This rearrangement joins TRBV11-3 to TRBJ2-2, with 8 bases matching TRBD2. This CDR3 has 17 residues. The trim removed 4 bases at V and 4 bases at J, leaving 11 bases unmatched. The germline V gene encodes CDR1 SGHNT and CDR2 YENEEA. CDR3 loop: CASSSRGSGSSTGELFF. The DNA for the CDR3 is TGTGCCAGCAGCTCCCGGGGGAGCGGGAGTTCCACCGGGGAGCTGTTTTTT.

This clone appeared once. The chain has TRBV2 and TRBJ1-1; 10 nucleotides agree with TRBD1. Germline-derived CDR1 and CDR2 are SNHLY and FYNNEI. Trimming took 6 bases from V and 2 from J; bases not matched to a gene: 6. The CDR3 has 15 residues. The CDR3 DNA follows: TGTGCCAGCAGGGGTGGACAGGGGGACAACACTGAAGCTTTCTTT. As protein: CASRGGQGDNTEAFF.

This clone has only one observation. The CDR3 DNA follows: TGTGCCAGCAGTTCGAGGGACAGGGGCTTGAGCACTGAAGCTTTCTTT. This sequence encodes CASSSRDRGLSTEAFF. The rearrangement joins TRBV6-2 or TRBV6-3 to TRBJ1-1; 10 bases align to TRBD1. The CDR3 runs to 16 residues. With 4 bases clipped from V and 4 bases from J, the junction kept 9 bases outside the gene matches. Germline lookup yields CDR1 MNHEY and CDR2 SVGEGT.

This sequence joins TRBV7-3 and TRBJ2-2; tentatively, D is TRBD2 (5 bases). Germline V gene data show CDR1 as SGHTA and CDR2 as FQGTGA. V was cut by 5 bases and J by 0 bases, with 13 bases left in between. The CDR3 has 16 residues. In DNA, the CDR3 is TGTGCCAGCAGCCCCCGGACCGGGGCGAACACCGGGGAGCTGTTTTTT. It translates to CASSPRTGANTGELFF.

The CDR3 sequence: CASSLSMDRGRGKLFF. CDR3 DNA: TGCGCCAGCAGCTTATCAATGGACAGGGGGCGCGGAAAACTGTTTTTT. The chain is built from TRBV5-1 and TRBJ1-4, with TRBD1 identical over 11 bases. Per germline, CDR1 SGHRS and CDR2 YFSETQ. The trim removed 2 bases at V and 10 bases at J, leaving 10 bases unmatched. The CDR3 runs 16 residues.

The J gene is TRBJ2-3, the V gene TRBV19, with no clear D. This CDR3 comprises 16 residues. V lost 3 bases, J lost 1 base, and 14 bases lay in between. Germline lookup yields CDR1 LNHDA and CDR2 SQIVND (reference sequence). The DNA of the CDR3 is TGTGCCAGTAGTATTTCCCGTGGTGGAGGCACAGATACGCAGTATTTT. Protein: CASSISRGGGTDTQYF.

The chain carries TRBV5-1 and TRBJ1-5; no clear D. This CDR3 is built from 17 residues. V was trimmed by 4 bases and J by 0 bases, leaving 17 bases between them. Germline CDR1 and CDR2: SGHRS and YFSETQ. Here the CDR3 reads CASSLTAVTGSNQPQHF. The CDR3 nucleotides are TGCGCCAGCAGCCTCACAGCCGTCACCGGTAGCAATCAGCCCCAGCATTTT.

The rearrangement joins TRBV13 to TRBJ2-5; 7 bases fit TRBD2. CDR1 is PRHDT and CDR2 is FYEKMQ in the germline V gene (reference sequence). Trimming removed 2 bases from V and 2 bases from J; junction bases left unmatched: 11. CDR3 length: 17 amino acids. In DNA, the CDR3 is TGTGCCAGCAGCTTAACCCCCTGGGCAGCGGGGCAAGAGACCCAGTACTTC. Protein: CASSLTPWAAGQETQYF.

The chain combines TRBV5-1 with TRBJ2-7; 15 bases match TRBD2. Germline lookup yields CDR1 SGHRS and CDR2 YFSETQ. The V segment lost 0 bases and the J segment 1 base; nucleotides outside the gene matches: 11. The CDR3 consists of 20 residues. DNA of the CDR3: TGCGCCAGCAGCTTGGAGGTTCCGGGACTAGCGGGAGGCCCATCCTACGAGCAGTACTTC. This gives the protein CASSLEVPGLAGGPSYEQYF. The full variable domain, its missing parts supplied by reference TRBV5-1 and TRBJ2-7, is KAGVTQTPRYLIKTRGQQVTLSCSPISGHRSVSWYQQTPGQGLQFLFEYFSETQRNKGNFPGRFSGRQFSNSRSEMNVSTLELGDSALYLCASSLEVPGLAGGPSYEQYFGPGTRLTVT.

This chain joins TRBV6-5 and TRBJ2-5, with D maybe TRBD2 (6 bases). The CDR3 runs to 15 residues. Trimming removed 7 bases at V and 5 bases at J, with 20 bases between. CDR1 and CDR2 from the germline V gene are MNHEY and SVGAGI. This CDR3 is CASNPTAGAGETQYF. CDR3 nucleotide sequence: TGTGCCAGCAACCCCACGGCCGGGGCGGGGGAGACCCAGTACTTC.

This clone was counted between two and nine times. The gene calls are TRBV5-1 and TRBJ2-7; possibly TRBD2 for D (6 bases). The germline CDR1 and CDR2 sequences are SGHRS and YFSETQ. The CDR3 runs to 15 residues. Trimming removed 4 bases at V and 3 bases at J, with 17 bases between. Written as DNA, the CDR3 is TGCGCCAGCAGCCACGTAGTAGCGGATAACTACGAGCAGTACTTC. Translating it yields CASSHVVADNYEQYF.

This clone has a single count. The chain links TRBV6-5 to TRBJ2-1; tentative D call: TRBD2 (7 bases). The CDR3 has 15 amino acids. Germline CDR1 MNHEY, CDR2 SVGAGI. The V and J ends lost 2 bases and 2 bases respectively, with 10 bases between them. The CDR3 is CASSYGGAAYNEQFF. In DNA, the CDR3 is TGTGCCAGCAGTTACGGGGGGGCGGCCTACAATGAGCAGTTCTTC.

The rearrangement uses TRBV28 and TRBJ2-7; 8 bases fit TRBD2. CDR3 length: 15 residues. V shed 5 bases, J shed 4 bases, and the junction held 10 bases outside the gene matches. The germline gives CDR1 MDHEN, CDR2 SYDVKM. For the CDR3, the DNA is TGTGCCAGCAGTCCCCCGGGAGGGGCTCAATACGAGCAGTACTTC. It is translated as CASSPPGGAQYEQYF.